This entry describes one TCR beta chain. Its antigen is unknown. These data belong to a study of CD8+ T cells in alopecia areata. Investigators isolated RNA and reverse transcribed it into cDNA to act as the sequencing template. The method was immunoSEQ multiplex PCR; TCRdb's version includes in-frame clones alone and lacks a portion of them. Counted here are a few hundred thousand clones, 50% to 75% occurring once; the ten biggest clones make up 0.75% to 0.95%. Germline trimming cut 2 bases from V and 2 bases from J; bases unmatched to any gene: 6. Germline V lookup: CDR1 LNHDA, CDR2 SQIVND (reference sequence). The CDR3 spans 15 residues. Noted treatment: oral pan-JAK inhibitor, 5-10 mg twice daily. Study findings and constraints: Between patients, shared TCR sequences were less clear than in mice. This was possibly due in part to HLA diversity in the patient population. For patients receiving tofacitinib, scalp clonality and expanded CD8+ clones among the top 100 significantly decreased.

The genes are TRBV19 and TRBJ2-7; TRBD1 matches 7 bases. The TCR was taken from a human donor with alopecia areata. This material consisted of CD4+ T cells sorted from blood, taken around week 53, from a patient treated with tofacitinib. CDR3 DNA: TGTGCCAGTAGTATACGACAGGGTGCTGCCTACGAGCAGTACTTC. It translates to CASSIRQGAAYEQYF.